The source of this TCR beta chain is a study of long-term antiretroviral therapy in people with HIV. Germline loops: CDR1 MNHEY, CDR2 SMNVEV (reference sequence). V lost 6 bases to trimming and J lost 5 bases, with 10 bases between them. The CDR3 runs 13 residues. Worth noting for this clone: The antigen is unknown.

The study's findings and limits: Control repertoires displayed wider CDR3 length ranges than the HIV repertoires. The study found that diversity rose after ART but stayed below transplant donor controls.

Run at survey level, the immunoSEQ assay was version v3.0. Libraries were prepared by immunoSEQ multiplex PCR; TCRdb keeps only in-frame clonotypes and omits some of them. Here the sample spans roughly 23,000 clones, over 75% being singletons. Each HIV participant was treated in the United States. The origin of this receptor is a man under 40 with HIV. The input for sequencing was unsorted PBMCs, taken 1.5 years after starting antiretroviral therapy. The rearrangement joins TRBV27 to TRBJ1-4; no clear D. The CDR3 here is CASSRPGNEKLFF. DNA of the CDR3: TGTGCCAGCAGCCGTCCGGGGAATGAAAAACTGTTTTTT.